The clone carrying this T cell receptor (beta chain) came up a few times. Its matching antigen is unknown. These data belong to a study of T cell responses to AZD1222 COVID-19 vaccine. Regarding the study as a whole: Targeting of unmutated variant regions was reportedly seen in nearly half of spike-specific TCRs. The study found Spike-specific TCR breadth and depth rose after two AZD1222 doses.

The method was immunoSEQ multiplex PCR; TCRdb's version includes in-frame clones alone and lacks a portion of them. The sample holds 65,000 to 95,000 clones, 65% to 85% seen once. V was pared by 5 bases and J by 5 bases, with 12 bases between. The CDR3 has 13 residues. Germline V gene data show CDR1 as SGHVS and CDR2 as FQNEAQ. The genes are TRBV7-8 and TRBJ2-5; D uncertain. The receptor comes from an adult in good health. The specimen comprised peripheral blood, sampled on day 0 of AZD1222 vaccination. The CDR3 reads CASSASQGETQYF. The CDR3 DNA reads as TGTGCCAGCAGCGCGAGCCAAGGGGAGACCCAGTACTTC.